This T cell receptor (beta chain) was captured in a study of CXCR3-negative and CXCR3-positive naive CD8 T cells. In preparing the TRB cDNA libraries, 5' RACE with UMI labels was used. TCRdb reprocessed the 5' RACE reads, with one entry per CDR3 protein and no DNA. The sample holds 69,000 or so distinct CDR3 sequences. The CDR3 extends over 13 amino acids. Germline CDR1 reads SQVTM; CDR2 reads ANQGSEA. The TCR sequence derives from a human donor in good health. Some clones in this sample may be carry-over from other donors' samples. This chain joins TRBV29-1 and TRBJ2-1; checking the TCRdb D call of TRBD2 is not possible without DNA. The sequenced sample consisted of naive CXCR3- CD8+ T cells from blood. The subset here: CD45RO-CCR7+CD27+CD95- naive CD8+ T cells lacking CXCR3 (TNR3-). CDR3 loop: CSVRLVPSNEQFF.